The present T cell receptor (beta chain) was sequenced within a study of control samples from healthy donors and cancer patients. Assay used: immunoSEQ multiplex PCR; TCRdb lists only in-frame clones, some missing. The sample records about 120,000 clones, roughly 92% being singletons. This CDR3 comprises 15 residues. V lost 2 bases and J 4 bases, leaving 17 bases between the germline ends. Germline V gives CDR1 GTSNPN, CDR2 SVGIG (reference sequence). This rearrangement joins TRBV30 to TRBJ2-5; the D gene could be TRBD1 or TRBD2 (7 bases each). This clonotype was sampled from a man older than 75 with head and neck cancer. The sequencing sample was made of PBMCs. The CDR3 here is CAWSPRRGGLETQYF. CDR3 DNA: TGTGCCTGGAGTCCGCGCAGGGGGGGGCTAGAGACCCAGTACTTC.